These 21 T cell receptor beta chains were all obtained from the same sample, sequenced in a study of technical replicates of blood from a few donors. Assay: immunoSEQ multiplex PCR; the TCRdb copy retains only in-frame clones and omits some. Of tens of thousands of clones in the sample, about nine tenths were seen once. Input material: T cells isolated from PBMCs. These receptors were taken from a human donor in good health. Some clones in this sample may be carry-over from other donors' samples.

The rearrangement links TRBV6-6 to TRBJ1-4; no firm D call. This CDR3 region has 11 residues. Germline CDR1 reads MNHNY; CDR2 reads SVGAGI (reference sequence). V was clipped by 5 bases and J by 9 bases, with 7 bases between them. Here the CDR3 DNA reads TGTGCCAGCAGTAGGGAGAAAAAACTGTTTTTT. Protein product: CASSREKKLFF.

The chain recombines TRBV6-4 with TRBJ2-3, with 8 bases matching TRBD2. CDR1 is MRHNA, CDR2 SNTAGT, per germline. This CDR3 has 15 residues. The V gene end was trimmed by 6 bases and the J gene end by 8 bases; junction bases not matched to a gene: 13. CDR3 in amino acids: CASRGEAGVRGTQYF. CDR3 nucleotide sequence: TGTGCCAGCAGGGGCGAAGCGGGGGTCCGGGGTACGCAGTATTTT.

This CDR3 reads CASSMVQGGSRPQHF. CDR3 coding DNA: TGTGCCAGTAGTATGGTCCAGGGCGGGAGTCGGCCCCAGCATTTT. This chain joins TRBV19 and TRBJ1-5, with D possibly TRBD1 on 5 matching bases. Between the trimmed V and J ends, which lost 3 bases and 9 bases, there was a span of 18 bases. This CDR3 has 15 residues. Germline V gene data show CDR1 as LNHDA and CDR2 as SQIVND (reference sequence).

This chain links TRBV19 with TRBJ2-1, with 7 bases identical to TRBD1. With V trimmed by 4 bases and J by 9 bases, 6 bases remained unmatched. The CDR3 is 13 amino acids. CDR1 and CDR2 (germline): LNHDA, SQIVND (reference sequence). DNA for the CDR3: TGTGCCAGTAGTAGCCAACAGGGGACTGAGCAGTTCTTC. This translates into CASSSQQGTEQFF.

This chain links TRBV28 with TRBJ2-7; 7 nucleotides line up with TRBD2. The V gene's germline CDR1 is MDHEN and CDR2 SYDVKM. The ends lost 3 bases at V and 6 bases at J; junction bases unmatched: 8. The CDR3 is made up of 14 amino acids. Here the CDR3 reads CASSFQRPGGEQYF. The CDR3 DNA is TGTGCCAGCAGTTTCCAACGGCCGGGGGGCGAGCAGTACTTC.

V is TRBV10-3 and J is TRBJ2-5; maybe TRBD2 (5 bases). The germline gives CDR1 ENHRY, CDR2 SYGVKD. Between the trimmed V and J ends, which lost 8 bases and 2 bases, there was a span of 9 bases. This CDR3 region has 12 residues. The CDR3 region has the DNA TGTGCCATCGGTGGGGAGCAAGAGACCCAGTACTTC. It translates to CAIGGEQETQYF.

The CDR3 DNA is TGTGCCAGCAGCAACGGGGACAGCAGCCAAGAGACCCAGTACTTC. Translated, it gives CASSNGDSSQETQYF. The chain couples TRBV5-8 to TRBJ2-5, with 7 bases that match TRBD1. V lost 4 bases, J lost 1 base, and 7 bases stayed unmatched. Germline CDR1 is SGHTS and CDR2 is YDEGEE. The CDR3 is 15 residues long.

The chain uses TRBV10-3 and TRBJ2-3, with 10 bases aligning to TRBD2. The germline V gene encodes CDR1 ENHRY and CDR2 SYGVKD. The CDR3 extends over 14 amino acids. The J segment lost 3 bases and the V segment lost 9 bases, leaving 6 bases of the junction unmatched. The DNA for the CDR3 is TGTGCCATTCGGACTAGCGGAGTTACAGATACGCAGTATTTT. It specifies CAIRTSGVTDTQYF.

This CDR3 is CASSVESGGYNEQFF. DNA for the CDR3: TGTGCCAGCAGCGTAGAGAGCGGGGGGTACAATGAGCAGTTCTTC. This rearrangement joins TRBV9 to TRBJ2-1; 9 nucleotides align to TRBD2. CDR3 length: 15 residues. Per germline, CDR1 SGDLS and CDR2 YYNGEE. Losses at the gene ends were 0 bases for V and 4 bases for J; bases not matched to a gene: 2.

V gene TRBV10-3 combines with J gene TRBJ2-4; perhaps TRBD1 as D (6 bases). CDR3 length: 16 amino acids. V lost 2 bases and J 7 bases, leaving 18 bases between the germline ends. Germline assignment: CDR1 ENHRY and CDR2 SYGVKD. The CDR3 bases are TGTGCCATCAGTGAGACACTACAGGGAATGGGTAACATTCAGTACTTC. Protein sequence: CAISETLQGMGNIQYF.

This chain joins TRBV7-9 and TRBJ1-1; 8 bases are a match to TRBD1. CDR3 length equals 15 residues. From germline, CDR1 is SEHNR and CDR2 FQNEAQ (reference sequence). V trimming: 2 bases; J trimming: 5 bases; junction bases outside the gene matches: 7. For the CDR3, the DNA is TGTGCCAGCAGCTTAAGTGTGACAGGGGCGACTGAAGCTTTCTTT. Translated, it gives CASSLSVTGATEAFF.

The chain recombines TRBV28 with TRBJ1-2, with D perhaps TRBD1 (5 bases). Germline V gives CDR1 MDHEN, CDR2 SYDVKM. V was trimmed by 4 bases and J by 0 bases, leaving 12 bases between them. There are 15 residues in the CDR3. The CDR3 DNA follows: TGTGCCAGCAGTTGGCAGGGAAATACTAACTATGGCTACACCTTC. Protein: CASSWQGNTNYGYTF.

CDR3: CASSFQTSGTNEQFF. The CDR3 nucleotides are TGTGCCAGCAGCTTTCAGACTAGCGGGACGAATGAGCAGTTCTTC. The gene calls are TRBV7-6 and TRBJ2-1; TRBD2 aligns across 11 bases. There are 15 residues in the CDR3. J gave up 7 bases and V 3 bases, and 5 bases lay outside the gene matches. From germline, CDR1 is SGHVS and CDR2 FNYEAQ. Full variable domain (outside the CDR3, taken from reference TRBV7-6 and TRBJ2-1): GAGVSQSPRYKVTKRGQDVALRCDPISGHVSLYWYRQALGQGPEFLTYFNYEAQQDKSGLPNDRFSAERPEGSISTLTIQRTEQRDSAMYRCASSFQTSGTNEQFFGPGTRLTVL.

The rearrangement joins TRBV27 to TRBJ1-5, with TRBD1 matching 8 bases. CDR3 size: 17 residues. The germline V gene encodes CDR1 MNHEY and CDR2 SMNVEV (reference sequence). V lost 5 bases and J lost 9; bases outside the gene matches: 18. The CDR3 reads CASSQKGQDHIGWPQHF. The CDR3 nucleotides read TGTGCCAGCAGTCAGAAGGGACAGGACCATATTGGCTGGCCCCAGCATTTT.

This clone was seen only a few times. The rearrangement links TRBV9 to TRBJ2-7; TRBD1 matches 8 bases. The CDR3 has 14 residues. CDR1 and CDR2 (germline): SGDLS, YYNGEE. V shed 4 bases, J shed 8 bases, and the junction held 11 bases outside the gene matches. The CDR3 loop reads CASSPTTGVFQQYF. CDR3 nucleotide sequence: TGTGCCAGCAGCCCGACGACAGGGGTCTTCCAGCAGTACTTC.

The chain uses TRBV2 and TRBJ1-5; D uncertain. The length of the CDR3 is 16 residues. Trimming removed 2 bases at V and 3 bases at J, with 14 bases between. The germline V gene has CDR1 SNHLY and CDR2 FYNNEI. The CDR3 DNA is TGTGCCAGCAGTGAAATTCGTGGCCAGATCAATCAGCCCCAGCATTTT. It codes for CASSEIRGQINQPQHF. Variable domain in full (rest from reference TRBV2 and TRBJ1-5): EPEVTQTPSHQVTQMGQEVILRCVPISNHLYFYWYRQILGQKVEFLVSFYNNEISEKSEIFDDQFSVERPDGSNFTLKIRSTKLEDSAMYFCASSEIRGQINQPQHFGDGTRLSIL.

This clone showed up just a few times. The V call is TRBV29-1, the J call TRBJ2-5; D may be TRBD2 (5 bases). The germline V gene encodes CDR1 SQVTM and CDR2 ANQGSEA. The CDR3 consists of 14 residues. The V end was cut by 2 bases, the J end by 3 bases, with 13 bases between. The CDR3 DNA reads TGCAGCGTTGAACGCGTAGAGAGGGAAGAGACCCAGTACTTC. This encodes CSVERVEREETQYF.

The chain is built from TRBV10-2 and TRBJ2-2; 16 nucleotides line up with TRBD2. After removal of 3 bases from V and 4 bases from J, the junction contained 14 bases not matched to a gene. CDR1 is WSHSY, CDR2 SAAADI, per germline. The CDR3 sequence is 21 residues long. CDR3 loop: CASSEDEGLAGGSLFTGELFF. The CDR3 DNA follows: TGCGCCAGCAGTGAAGACGAGGGACTAGCGGGGGGGTCCCTCTTCACCGGGGAGCTGTTTTTT.

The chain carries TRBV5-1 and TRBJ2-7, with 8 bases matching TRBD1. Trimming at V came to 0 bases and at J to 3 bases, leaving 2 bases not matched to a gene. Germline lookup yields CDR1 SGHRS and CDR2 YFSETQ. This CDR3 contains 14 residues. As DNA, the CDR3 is TGCGCCAGCAGCTTGGGGACAGGGCTCTACGAGCAGTACTTC. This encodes CASSLGTGLYEQYF.

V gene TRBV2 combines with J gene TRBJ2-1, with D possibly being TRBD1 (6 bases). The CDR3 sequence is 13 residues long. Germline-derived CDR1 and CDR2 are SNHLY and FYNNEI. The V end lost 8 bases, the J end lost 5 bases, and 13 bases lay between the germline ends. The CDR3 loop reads CASADRNNNEQFF. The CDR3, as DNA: TGTGCCAGCGCCGACAGGAACAACAATGAGCAGTTCTTC.

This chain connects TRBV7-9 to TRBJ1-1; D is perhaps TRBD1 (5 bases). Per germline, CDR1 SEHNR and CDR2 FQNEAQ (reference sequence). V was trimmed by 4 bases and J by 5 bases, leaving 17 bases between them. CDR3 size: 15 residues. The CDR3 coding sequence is TGTGCCAGCAGCTCGAAGACAGAACTACGGACTGAAGCTTTCTTT. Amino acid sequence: CASSSKTELRTEAFF.